This TCR beta chain came from a study of cytomegalovirus exposure and HLA in healthy donors. CDR1 is SGHTS, CDR2 YDEGEE, per germline. The CDR3 spans 16 residues. V was cut by 2 bases and J by 0 bases, with 11 bases left in between. The PCR made use of 60 Vbeta and 13 Jbeta primers. Generated by immunoSEQ multiplex PCR, the TCRdb table keeps only in-frame clones and is missing some. The sample includes 150,000 to 200,000 clones, about 59% of them seen just once. With regard to this clone: The antigen remains undetermined.

Whole-study results and caveats: Within an earlier analysis, most TCR beta V segments proved productive either about 90% or about 30% of the time.

The V and J genes are TRBV5-8 and TRBJ1-4; no clear D gene. Sequenced sample: PBMCs. The source of this sequence is a middle-aged man in good health and CMV-seronegative. The CDR3 reads CASSFLSGATNEKLFF. CDR3 nucleotide sequence: TGTGCCAGCAGCTTTCTTAGTGGTGCAACTAATGAAAAACTGTTTTTT.